This paragraph covers one T cell receptor (beta chain) sequence. Its antigen is unidentified. V lost 3 bases and J 1 base, leaving 20 bases between the germline ends. Germline V gene lookup returns CDR1 SEHNR and CDR2 FQNEAQ (reference sequence). This CDR3 is built from 18 residues. This entry is derived from a study of post-analysis software for immune sequencing data. Overall study context: Recorded disease courses covered relapsing-remitting, secondary progressive and progressive-relapsing multiple sclerosis. Some patients had no subtype annotation.

Unique molecular identifiers were carried by the TCR beta cDNA libraries. A population of 1 to 10 million T cells gave rise to roughly 490,000 cDNA molecules. TCRdb used MiXCR to reprocess the PCR reads, holding one entry per CDR3 protein. The sample yields 500,000 to 600,000 distinct CDR3 sequences, around 47% seen once. Findings of the study overall: A handful of TRBV segments were significantly more frequent in patients than in controls. TRBV5-6, TRBV5-1 and TRBV20-1 were among these segments.

The clonotype was recovered from a girl aged 5-17 years with multiple sclerosis. The material sequenced was blood. This rearrangement joins TRBV7-9 to TRBJ2-3, with D perhaps TRBD2 (6 bases). The CDR3 nucleotides read TGTGCCAGCAGCTTGGGGCTGGCGGGGTCCACAGGCACAGATACGCAGTATTTT. Translated, it gives CASSLGLAGSTGTDTQYF.